The sequence of this T cell receptor beta chain was determined in a study of T cells in tumors after PD-1 blockade. Judged by abundance, this clone is medium-sized. Trimming pared 6 bases from V and 9 bases from J, leaving 15 bases between. The CDR3 loop spans 13 amino acids. Germline loops: CDR1 SQVTM, CDR2 ANQGSEA. Data came from immunoSEQ multiplex PCR; TCRdb stores just in-frame clones and leaves some out. Of 11,000 to 15,000 clones listed, around 62% are singletons. This clonotype was obtained from a human donor with cutaneous squamous cell carcinoma. V and J are TRBV29-1 and TRBJ1-6, with a weak D call TRBD1 (6 bases). The input for sequencing was tumor tissue, taken after anti-PD-1 treatment. CDR3 sequence reads: CSVETGLGSPLHF. The CDR3 bases are TGCAGCGTAGAAACAGGGTTGGGTTCACCCCTCCACTTT.